Following are 14 T cell receptor beta chains from one sample sequenced in a study of cytomegalovirus exposure and HLA in healthy donors. Researchers ran the PCR with 60 Vbeta and 13 Jbeta primers. Profiled with immunoSEQ multiplex PCR; TCRdb holds only in-frame clones, not every one. The repertoire includes approximately 150,000 clones, roughly 87% of them detected once, and over 4% sits in the top ten. Sequencing was done on a sample of PBMCs. These receptors were collected from a man aged 50-60 years in good health and CMV-seropositive.

This clone appeared a few times. V gene TRBV7-6 combines with J gene TRBJ2-5, with D possibly being TRBD2 (5 bases). Germline-derived CDR1 and CDR2 are SGHVS and FNYEAQ. Trimming took 3 bases from V and 2 from J, leaving 13 bases between them. The CDR3 is made up of 15 amino acids. The CDR3: CASSFSDGGQETQYF. The CDR3 region has the DNA TGTGCCAGCAGCTTCTCGGACGGAGGACAAGAGACCCAGTACTTC.

The chain uses TRBV5-1 and TRBJ1-6; D gene ambiguous. Germline V gene sequence: CDR1 SGHRS, CDR2 YFSETQ. Deletions cut 0 bases from V and 3 bases from J, with 10 bases between. The CDR3 spans 16 residues. The CDR3 nucleotides are TGCGCCAGCAGCTTGGTGTTACAACGCTATAATTCACCCCTCCACTTT. Translation: CASSLVLQRYNSPLHF.

The chain recombines TRBV30 with TRBJ2-5; D is perhaps TRBD1 (6 bases). The end of the DNA aligns better with TRBJ2-7, so the J call may be wrong. The CDR3 extends over 12 amino acids. The germline V gene encodes CDR1 GTSNPN and CDR2 SVGIG (reference sequence). This chain's CDR3 is CAWSAGTFEQYF. As DNA, the CDR3 is TGTGCCTGGAGTGCTGGGACATTCGAGCAGTACTTC.

V usage is TRBV4-2 and J usage is TRBJ1-5; D not resolved. Germline-derived CDR1 and CDR2 are LGHNA and YNFKEQ. V lost 0 bases to trimming and J lost 11 bases, with 11 bases between them. The CDR3 consists of 13 residues. The CDR3 loop is CASSQDGGETQHF. As DNA, the CDR3 is TGTGCCAGCAGCCAAGATGGTGGTGAGACCCAGCATTTT.

There are a few counts of this clone. This chain connects TRBV10-3 to TRBJ1-1, with 9 bases identical to TRBD1. After removal of 3 bases from V and 0 bases from J, the junction contained 8 bases not matched to a gene. This CDR3 has 17 residues. Germline CDR1 ENHRY, CDR2 SYGVKD. In DNA, the CDR3 is TGTGCCATCAGTGAAGACAGGGGGATTTGGATGAACACTGAAGCTTTCTTT. It encodes CAISEDRGIWMNTEAFF.

This clone was detected only a few times. The V and J genes are TRBV5-6 and TRBJ2-1; TRBD2 matches 10 bases. The CDR3 has 14 amino acids. Germline trimming cut 3 bases from V and 9 bases from J; bases unmatched to any gene: 6. Germline V CDR1 and CDR2: SGHDT, YYEEEE. The CDR3 protein is CASSWGTSVVEQFF. CDR3 coding DNA: TGTGCCAGCAGCTGGGGGACTAGCGTGGTTGAGCAGTTCTTC.

The gene calls are TRBV7-8 and TRBJ1-1; 8 nucleotides line up with TRBD1. The germline V gene encodes CDR1 SGHVS and CDR2 FQNEAQ. The V gene end was trimmed by 7 bases and the J gene end by 1 base; junction bases not matched to a gene: 11. The CDR3 length is 16 residues. The CDR3 DNA sequence: TGTGCCAGCACCCAACAATTAGGACAGGGGAACACTGAAGCTTTCTTT. Protein: CASTQQLGQGNTEAFF.

CDR3 sequence reads: CASSRDRQETQYF. CDR3 bases: TGTGCCAGCAGTCGGGACAGACAAGAGACCCAGTACTTC. The J gene is TRBJ2-5, the V gene TRBV6-9, with 7 bases aligning to TRBD1. With 5 bases clipped from V and 2 bases from J, the junction kept 2 bases outside the gene matches. CDR3 length: 13 amino acids. Germline-derived CDR1 and CDR2 are MNHGY and SVAAGI.

The rearrangement uses TRBV6-5 and TRBJ2-7; D might be TRBD2 (5 bases). The CDR3 runs to 16 residues. V lost 0 bases to trimming and J lost 7 bases, with 19 bases between them. CDR1 is MNHEY and CDR2 is SVGAGI in the germline V gene. The CDR3 here is CASSYSLLATFGEQYF. The CDR3 bases are TGTGCCAGCAGTTACTCGCTGTTAGCGACCTTTGGGGAGCAGTACTTC.

The rearrangement uses TRBV13 and TRBJ2-1, with 10 bases that match TRBD2. The CDR3 consists of 19 residues. The germline gives CDR1 PRHDT, CDR2 FYEKMQ (reference sequence). The V segment lost 2 bases and the J segment 0 bases; nucleotides outside the gene matches: 10. The CDR3 bases are TGTGCCAGCAGCTTACGCACGACTAGCGGGCTGAGCTCCTACAATGAGCAGTTCTTC. This sequence encodes CASSLRTTSGLSSYNEQFF. Together with reference TRBV13 and TRBJ2-1, the CDR3 gives the full variable domain: AAGVIQSPRHLIKEKRETATLKCYPIPRHDTVYWYQQGPGQDPQFLISFYEKMQSDKGSIPDRFSAQQFSDYHSELNMSSLELGDSALYFCASSLRTTSGLSSYNEQFFGPGTRLTVL.

V gene TRBV10-3 combines with J gene TRBJ2-7; 8 positions agree with TRBD1. In germline, CDR1 is ENHRY, CDR2 SYGVKD. This CDR3 has 14 amino acids. The V segment lost 2 bases and the J segment 7 bases; nucleotides outside the gene matches: 7. Here the CDR3 DNA reads TGTGCCATCAGTGAGACGGACAGGGTTCAAGAGCAGTACTTC. Translating it yields CAISETDRVQEQYF.

This clone was picked up a small number of times. J is TRBJ2-3 and V is TRBV19; D might be TRBD2 (5 bases). V was trimmed by 4 bases and J by 2 bases, leaving 10 bases between them. The CDR3 is 14 amino acids. Germline V gene data show CDR1 as LNHDA and CDR2 as SQIVND (reference sequence). The CDR3 loop is CASSTRRDTDTQYF. CDR3 coding DNA: TGTGCCAGTAGTACCCGCCGGGACACAGATACGCAGTATTTT.

V and J are TRBV19 and TRBJ1-4, with a possible D match to TRBD1 (6 bases). CDR3 size: 13 residues. V gave up 8 bases and J gave up 8 bases, with 15 bases separating them. Germline CDR1 is LNHDA and CDR2 is SQIVND (reference sequence). CDR3 region: CASSDRIGEKLFF. CDR3 nucleotide sequence: TGTGCCAGTTCAGACAGGATTGGGGAAAAACTGTTTTTT.

The chain has TRBV6-1 and TRBJ2-1; 10 bases agree with TRBD2. The germline V gene has CDR1 MNHNS and CDR2 SASEGT. The CDR3 spans 13 residues. V lost 9 bases, J lost 4 bases, and 3 bases stayed unmatched. CDR3 DNA: TGTGCCAGTAGACTAGCGGGTTACAATGAGCAGTTCTTC. As protein: CASRLAGYNEQFF.